Listed here are 25 T cell receptor beta chains from one sample, sequenced in a study of T cell responses to AZD1222 COVID-19 vaccine. The protocol was immunoSEQ multiplex PCR, while the TCRdb copy is restricted to in-frame clones and leaves out a portion. The data hold roughly 150,000 clones, with around four fifths observed a single time. The source was peripheral blood, collected on day 0 of AZD1222 vaccination. These receptors all come from an adult in good health.

In this sample, this clone turned up a few times. The V and J genes are TRBV2 and TRBJ1-4, with D hard to call. The CDR3 is 12 amino acids. Germline loops: CDR1 SNHLY, CDR2 FYNNEI. V shed 6 bases and J shed 5 bases, with 7 bases lying between them. The DNA for the CDR3 is TGTGCCAGCAGCGGCGGGAATGAAAAACTGTTTTTT. Its translation is CASSGGNEKLFF.

This chain links TRBV28 with TRBJ1-2; no clear D. The germline V gene encodes CDR1 MDHEN and CDR2 SYDVKM. The ends were cut back, 5 bases at V and 3 bases at J, with 7 bases in the middle. The CDR3 sequence is 12 residues long. The CDR3 DNA is TGTGCCAGCAGTAGAGGTGACTATGGCTACACCTTC. Translation: CASSRGDYGYTF.

This chain uses TRBV15 with TRBJ2-7, with D possibly being TRBD2 (6 bases). CDR3 length equals 13 residues. Trimming took 5 bases from V and 4 from J, leaving 12 bases between them. Germline V lookup: CDR1 LNHNV, CDR2 YYDKDF (reference sequence). The CDR3 DNA follows: TGTGCCACCAGCTTTGGGGGGTCTTACGAGCAGTACTTC. This codes for CATSFGGSYEQYF.

The chain links TRBV6-5 to TRBJ2-2; D is uncertain. This CDR3 has 14 residues. CDR1 is MNHEY, CDR2 SVGAGI, per germline. Trimming stripped 5 bases from V and 10 bases from J, with 17 bases between. The CDR3 region is CASSPLRWDEELFF. DNA for the CDR3: TGTGCCAGCAGTCCTCTCAGGTGGGATGAGGAGCTGTTTTTT.

This clone occurred a few times. Other DNA sequences in this specimen translate into the identical CDR3. The rearrangement links TRBV5-4 to TRBJ1-6, with D tentatively TRBD1 (6 bases). From germline, CDR1 is SGHNT and CDR2 YYREEE (reference sequence). CDR3 size: 15 residues. Between the trimmed V and J ends, which lost 4 bases and 0 bases, there was a span of 8 bases. The CDR3 loop reads CASSLRGSYNSPLHF. In DNA, the CDR3 is TGTGCCAGCAGCCTCAGGGGCTCCTATAATTCACCCCTCCACTTT.

The chain recombines TRBV28 with TRBJ1-1, with unresolved D. The V gene's germline CDR1 is MDHEN and CDR2 SYDVKM. V lost 2 bases and J 1 base, leaving 11 bases between the germline ends. CDR3 size: 15 residues. As DNA, the CDR3 is TGTGCCAGCAGTTTAGGCGGGGTTACGAACACTGAAGCTTTCTTT. Translated, it gives CASSLGGVTNTEAFF.

V and J are TRBV19 and TRBJ1-1; D is perhaps TRBD1 (5 bases). Trimming left V 5 bases short and J 1 base short, with 17 bases between. Germline V gene data show CDR1 as LNHDA and CDR2 as SQIVND (reference sequence). This CDR3 spans 16 amino acids. The CDR3 is CASSPQWGRPNTEAFF. In DNA, the CDR3 is TGTGCCAGTAGTCCCCAATGGGGCCGGCCGAACACTGAAGCTTTCTTT. The entire variable domain, with the rest obtained from reference TRBV19 and TRBJ1-1, is as follows: DGGITQSPKYLFRKEGQNVTLSCEQNLNHDAMYWYRQDPGQGLRLIYYSQIVNDFQKGDIAEGYSVSREKKESFPLTVTSAQKNPTAFYLCASSPQWGRPNTEAFFGQGTRLTVV.

This rearrangement joins TRBV28 to TRBJ1-4; possible D gene TRBD1, 5 bases. This CDR3 has 13 amino acids. Trimming took 6 bases from V and 8 from J, leaving 13 bases between them. The germline V gene has CDR1 MDHEN and CDR2 SYDVKM. The DNA for the CDR3 is TGTGCCAGCAGAGGTGGGGCGCGGGAAAAACTGTTTTTT. Amino acid sequence: CASRGGAREKLFF.

In this sample, this clone turned up a few times. The rearrangement joins TRBV7-8 to TRBJ1-5; D unresolved. CDR1 and CDR2 (germline): SGHVS, FQNEAQ. CDR3 length equals 12 residues. The V and J ends lost 8 bases and 7 bases respectively, with 12 bases between them. The CDR3 sequence is CASATPLQPQHF. The CDR3 nucleotides are TGTGCCAGCGCCACCCCACTACAGCCCCAGCATTTT.

The J gene is TRBJ1-4, the V gene TRBV30, with TRBD1 identical over 8 bases. This CDR3 region has 15 residues. V lost 1 base, J lost 4 bases, and 5 bases stayed unmatched. Germline values: CDR1 GTSNPN, CDR2 SVGIG (reference sequence). The CDR3 reads CAWSERDRSNEKLFF. The CDR3 DNA reads as TGTGCCTGGAGTGAGAGGGACAGGAGTAATGAAAAACTGTTTTTT.

The chain links TRBV4-2 to TRBJ2-7, with 10 positions matching TRBD1. Trimming removed 4 bases from V and 0 bases from J; junction bases left unmatched: 3. The length of the CDR3 is 15 residues. Germline V CDR1 and CDR2: LGHNA, YNFKEQ. CDR3 sequence: CASSRDRGSSYEQYF. DNA of the CDR3: TGTGCCAGCAGCCGGGACAGGGGTTCCTCCTACGAGCAGTACTTC.

The V and J genes are TRBV28 and TRBJ1-6, with TRBD1 identical over 10 bases. The CDR3 is made up of 18 amino acids. The V gene's germline CDR1 is MDHEN and CDR2 SYDVKM. The trim removed 3 bases at V and 3 bases at J, leaving 8 bases unmatched. The DNA for the CDR3 is TGTGCCAGCAGTTTGGGGGACAGGGGAAGCTACTATAATTCACCCCTCCACTTT. It is translated as CASSLGDRGSYYNSPLHF.

This clone occurred once. The V gene is TRBV28, the J gene TRBJ1-1; D is possibly TRBD1 (6 bases). This CDR3 contains 14 residues. From germline, CDR1 is MDHEN and CDR2 SYDVKM. V was cut by 6 bases and J by 1 base, with 12 bases left in between. CDR3 in DNA: TGTGCCAGCAGCTCGGGACACCCGAACACTGAAGCTTTCTTT. Translated, it gives CASSSGHPNTEAFF.

This sequence joins TRBV15 and TRBJ1-1; perhaps TRBD1 as D (6 bases). V was cut by 0 bases and J by 3 bases, with 17 bases left in between. Germline CDR1 is LNHNV and CDR2 is YYDKDF (reference sequence). CDR3 size: 17 residues. CDR3: CATSRDLGGRGDTEAFF. CDR3 coding DNA: TGTGCCACCAGCAGAGATCTGGGGGGCCGGGGGGACACTGAAGCTTTCTTT.

J is TRBJ1-6 and V is TRBV11-3; D perhaps matches TRBD1 (5 bases). Germline V gene data show CDR1 as SGHNT and CDR2 as YENEEA. V was trimmed by 3 bases and J by 7 bases, leaving 10 bases between them. The CDR3 extends over 14 amino acids. The CDR3 region has the DNA TGTGCCAGCAGCTTGGAGGGACGAAATTCACCCCTCCACTTT. It encodes CASSLEGRNSPLHF.

The J gene is TRBJ2-7, the V gene TRBV5-1, with a weak D call TRBD1 (5 bases). V lost 3 bases to trimming and J lost 2 bases, with 21 bases between them. The CDR3 extends over 17 amino acids. The germline V gene has CDR1 SGHRS and CDR2 YFSETQ. The CDR3 DNA sequence: TGCGCCAGCAGCTCCCAAAAGGGGTCCCAAACGGCCTACGAGCAGTACTTC. This codes for CASSSQKGSQTAYEQYF. The full variable domain, completed using reference TRBV5-1 and TRBJ2-7, is KAGVTQTPRYLIKTRGQQVTLSCSPISGHRSVSWYQQTPGQGLQFLFEYFSETQRNKGNFPGRFSGRQFSNSRSEMNVSTLELGDSALYLCASSSQKGSQTAYEQYFGPGTRLTVT.

The V and J genes are TRBV7-8 and TRBJ2-1; 9 bases align to TRBD2. In germline, CDR1 is SGHVS, CDR2 FQNEAQ. This CDR3 has 15 amino acids. The trim removed 4 bases at V and 11 bases at J, leaving 12 bases unmatched. CDR3 sequence: CASSSTSGSQPKQFF. The CDR3 nucleotides read TGTGCCAGCAGCTCGACTAGCGGATCACAACCAAAGCAGTTCTTC.

The J gene is TRBJ1-2, the V gene TRBV6-5; TRBD1 is a possible D gene (5 bases). There are 14 residues in the CDR3. Germline V lookup: CDR1 MNHEY, CDR2 SVGAGI. V was cut by 6 bases and J by 8 bases, with 19 bases left in between. In DNA, the CDR3 is TGTGCCAGCAGAGCGCAGGGTTTTAGAATGGGCTACACCTTC. This gives the protein CASRAQGFRMGYTF.

Judged by abundance, this clone is medium-sized. The genes are TRBV7-9 and TRBJ1-2; D call uncertain. Germline CDR1 is SEHNR and CDR2 is FQNEAQ (reference sequence). The length of the CDR3 is 15 residues. Trimming pared 5 bases from V and 4 bases from J, leaving 17 bases between. The CDR3 nucleotides read TGTGCCAGCAGCCCGGAGGCGTGGGTGCGCTATGGCTACACCTTC. Amino acids: CASSPEAWVRYGYTF.

The chain links TRBV5-5 to TRBJ2-7; 7 nucleotides match TRBD1. The germline V gene encodes CDR1 SGHKS and CDR2 YYEKEE (reference sequence). Trimming took 4 bases from V and 2 from J; bases not matched to a gene: 3. CDR3 length: 13 amino acids. Here the CDR3 reads CASSQDRAYEQYF. The CDR3 coding sequence is TGTGCCAGCAGCCAAGACAGGGCCTACGAGCAGTACTTC.

The J gene is TRBJ2-2, the V gene TRBV19, with 8 positions matching TRBD2. This CDR3 contains 22 residues. V was pared by 3 bases and J by 4 bases, with 25 bases of the junction left unmatched. From germline, CDR1 is LNHDA and CDR2 SQIVND (reference sequence). The CDR3 region is CASSILSGRGGGGPGGTGELFF. For the CDR3, the DNA is TGTGCCAGTAGTATTCTTAGTGGTCGGGGTGGCGGGGGGCCAGGCGGCACCGGGGAGCTGTTTTTT.

The genes are TRBV29-1 and TRBJ1-6; TRBD1 aligns across 7 bases. CDR1 and CDR2 from the germline V gene are SQVTM and ANQGSEA. The V segment lost 5 bases and the J segment 5 bases; nucleotides outside the gene matches: 3. This CDR3 region has 13 residues. CDR3 loop: CSVRTGDNSPLHF. CDR3 coding DNA: TGCAGCGTTAGGACAGGTGATAATTCACCCCTCCACTTT.

CDR3 sequence reads: CASSLWTGPTEAFF. In DNA, the CDR3 is TGTGCCAGCAGCTTATGGACAGGCCCCACTGAAGCTTTCTTT. The chain combines TRBV7-2 with TRBJ1-1, with 7 positions matching TRBD1. V was pared by 2 bases and J by 4 bases, with 4 bases of the junction left unmatched. The CDR3 contains 14 residues. Germline CDR1 SGHTA, CDR2 FQGNSA.

This chain joins TRBV4-1 and TRBJ1-4; 7 bases match TRBD1. J was trimmed by 2 bases and V by 1 base; bases with no gene match: 4. This CDR3 spans 16 amino acids. Germline V gene sequence: CDR1 MGHRA, CDR2 YSYEKL. CDR3 in amino acids: CASSQGEGATNEKLFF. The DNA for the CDR3 is TGCGCCAGCAGCCAAGGGGAGGGGGCGACTAATGAAAAACTGTTTTTT.

The genes are TRBV5-1 and TRBJ2-7, with 9 bases that match TRBD1. The CDR3 spans 15 residues. V lost 1 base to trimming and J lost 2 bases; unmatched junction nucleotides: 4. Looked up from germline, CDR1 is SGHRS and CDR2 is YFSETQ. The CDR3 here is CASSLTRDRAYEQYF. CDR3 nucleotide sequence: TGCGCCAGCAGCTTGACTAGGGACAGGGCCTACGAGCAGTACTTC. Full variable domain (rest looked up from reference TRBV5-1 and TRBJ2-7): KAGVTQTPRYLIKTRGQQVTLSCSPISGHRSVSWYQQTPGQGLQFLFEYFSETQRNKGNFPGRFSGRQFSNSRSEMNVSTLELGDSALYLCASSLTRDRAYEQYFGPGTRLTVT.